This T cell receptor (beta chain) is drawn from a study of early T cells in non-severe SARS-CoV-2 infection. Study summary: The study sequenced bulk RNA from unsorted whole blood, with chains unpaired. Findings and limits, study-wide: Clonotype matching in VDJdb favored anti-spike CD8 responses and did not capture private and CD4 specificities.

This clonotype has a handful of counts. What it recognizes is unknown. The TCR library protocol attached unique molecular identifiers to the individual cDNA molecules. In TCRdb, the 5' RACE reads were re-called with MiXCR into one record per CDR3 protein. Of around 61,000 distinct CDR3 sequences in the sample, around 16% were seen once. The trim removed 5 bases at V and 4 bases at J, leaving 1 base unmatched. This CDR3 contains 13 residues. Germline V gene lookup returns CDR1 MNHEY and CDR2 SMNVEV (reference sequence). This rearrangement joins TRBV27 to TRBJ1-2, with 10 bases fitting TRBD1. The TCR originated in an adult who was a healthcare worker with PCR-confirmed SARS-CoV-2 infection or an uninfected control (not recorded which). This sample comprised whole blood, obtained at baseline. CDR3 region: CASSGQGGYGYTF. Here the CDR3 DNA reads TGTGCCAGCAGTGGACAGGGGGGCTATGGCTACACCTTC.